The source of this T cell receptor (beta chain) is a study of T cells in localized non-small cell lung cancer. Clones were sequenced by immunoSEQ multiplex PCR, and TCRdb holds only the in-frame ones, with some missing. Of 40,000 to 60,000 clones listed, around 81% were seen once; the top ten hold 15% to 20%. Sequenced here: peripheral blood mononuclear cells, sampled before any cancer treatment. This TCR came from a man aged 40 to 75 with stage III lung adenocarcinoma.

CDR3 residues: CASSLSGGSNQPQHF. CDR3 DNA: TGTGCCAGCAGTCTATCTGGGGGTAGCAATCAGCCCCAGCATTTT. The rearrangement uses TRBV6-6 and TRBJ1-5, with a weak D call TRBD1 (5 bases). Between the trimmed V and J ends, which lost 5 bases and 0 bases, there was a span of 11 bases. The CDR3 loop spans 15 amino acids. Germline V lookup: CDR1 MNHNY, CDR2 SVGAGI (reference sequence).